This TCR beta chain comes out of a study of T cells in Graves' hyperthyroidism and ophthalmopathy. Overall study findings and caveats: Blood also held most thyroid clonotypes expanded beyond 0.001. A model using 13 V-J features told ophthalmopathy apart from stable hyperthyroidism. The model identified upcoming ophthalmopathy a median around 7.1 months ahead of onset.

Deletions cut 3 bases from V and 1 base from J, with 11 bases between. The germline V gene encodes CDR1 SEHNR and CDR2 FQNEAQ (reference sequence). CDR3 length: 15 amino acids. TCR beta CDR3 regions were amplified from RNA. A set of HTBI primers served as the primers for a first-round RT-PCR of the TCR CDR3. From the multiplex PCR reads, TCRdb called clonotypes with MiXCR, one entry per CDR3 protein. The data contain 650,000 to 800,000 distinct CDR3 sequences, 45% of them seen just once; the ten biggest clones take up less than 9%. Patients having uncontrolled infection, another autoimmune disease, pregnancy or lactation were not included. Concerning this clonotype itself: What it binds is not known.

The clonotype comes from an adult man with Graves' disease, either hyperthyroidism or ophthalmopathy (not recorded which). Sequencing input: peripheral blood or thyroid tissue (not recorded which). This chain joins TRBV7-9 and TRBJ2-3; D possibly corresponds to TRBD1 (5 bases). The chain's CDR3 is CASSLATQGTDTQYF. The CDR3, as DNA: TGTGCCAGCAGCTTGGCCACACAGGGCACAGATACGCAGTATTTT. Full variable domain (rest looked up from reference TRBV7-9 and TRBJ2-3): DTGVSQNPRHKITKRGQNVTFRCDPISEHNRLYWYRQTLGQGPEFLTYFQNEAQLEKSRLLSDRFSAERPKGSFSTLEIQRTEQGDSAMYLCASSLATQGTDTQYFGPGTRLTVL.